The 24 T cell receptor beta chains listed next were all sequenced from one sample in a study of immune evolution from preneoplasia to lung adenocarcinoma. Data came from immunoSEQ multiplex PCR; TCRdb stores just in-frame clones and leaves some out. The sample lists more than 6,500 clones, approximately 80% occurring once. The sample comprised FFPE adjacent normal lung tissue. The receptors shown here come from a person aged 70 to 80 with lung adenocarcinoma.

The chain carries TRBV28 and TRBJ2-7; 10 bases line up with TRBD2. Germline-derived CDR1 and CDR2 are MDHEN and SYDVKM. The V gene end was trimmed by 7 bases and the J gene end by 6 bases; junction bases not matched to a gene: 9. The CDR3 contains 14 residues. Here the CDR3 reads CASKTSGGAGEQYF. As DNA, the CDR3 is TGTGCCAGCAAGACAAGCGGGGGGGCGGGCGAGCAGTACTTC.

This clone was counted only a few times. This chain joins TRBV7-2 and TRBJ1-6; D perhaps matches TRBD1 (5 bases). V lost 1 base to trimming and J lost 8 bases, with 9 bases between them. Germline V CDR1 and CDR2: SGHTA, FQGNSA. The CDR3 has 14 amino acids. CDR3 region: CASSLGVGDSPLHF. In DNA form, the CDR3 reads TGTGCCAGCAGCTTAGGCGTGGGGGATTCACCCCTCCACTTT.

J is TRBJ1-1 and V is TRBV18, with D uncertain. The germline V and J ends were trimmed by 2 bases and 7 bases, with 17 bases remaining between them. The CDR3 runs 15 residues. CDR1 is KGHSH, CDR2 LQKENI, per germline. CDR3 loop: CASSPILGKGGEAFF. The CDR3 nucleotides are TGTGCCAGCTCACCAATACTGGGAAAGGGTGGTGAAGCTTTCTTT.

The gene calls are TRBV5-1 and TRBJ1-1, with TRBD1 matching 7 bases. Germline V gene data show CDR1 as SGHRS and CDR2 as YFSETQ. The V gene end was trimmed by 0 bases and the J gene end by 3 bases; junction bases not matched to a gene: 11. CDR3 length: 17 amino acids. For the CDR3, the DNA is TGCGCCAGCAGCTTGGGACAGGGAATCGGGGGCCACACTGAAGCTTTCTTT. It yields the protein CASSLGQGIGGHTEAFF.

V is TRBV20-1 and J is TRBJ2-7; a weak D match, TRBD2 (5 bases). The CDR3 loop spans 11 amino acids. V shed 6 bases and J shed 7 bases, with 13 bases lying between them. Germline lookup yields CDR1 DFQATT and CDR2 SNEGSKA (reference sequence). CDR3 coding DNA: TGCAGTGCCGCGGCCGAGCGGGAGCAGTACTTC. Translated, it gives CSAAAEREQYF.

This clone turned up a few times. J is TRBJ1-4 and V is TRBV7-8; D not resolved. V was shortened by 1 base and J by 3 bases, with 6 bases between the two germline ends. CDR1 is SGHVS and CDR2 is FQNEAQ in the germline V gene. This CDR3 contains 14 residues. CDR3 in amino acids: CASSLEVANEKLFF. The CDR3 DNA follows: TGTGCCAGCAGCTTAGAAGTGGCTAATGAAAAACTGTTTTTT.

V usage is TRBV6-1 and J usage is TRBJ2-2; D gene ambiguous. The length of the CDR3 is 14 residues. Germline assignment: CDR1 MNHNS and CDR2 SASEGT. V dropped 2 bases and J dropped 4 bases, with 8 bases sitting between them. The CDR3 region has the DNA TGTGCCAGCAGTGAATTGCTCCTCACCGGGGAGCTGTTTTTT. As protein: CASSELLLTGELFF.

The V gene is TRBV7-3, the J gene TRBJ1-5, with unresolved D. CDR3 length: 13 amino acids. Germline V gene data show CDR1 as SGHTA and CDR2 as FQGTGA. V gave up 2 bases and J gave up 4 bases, with 6 bases separating them. This CDR3 reads CASSLDVNQPQHF. The DNA for the CDR3 is TGTGCCAGCAGCTTAGACGTGAATCAGCCCCAGCATTTT.

The chain combines TRBV25-1 with TRBJ1-3; D perhaps matches TRBD1 (6 bases). Germline V gene lookup returns CDR1 MGHDK and CDR2 SYGVNS. V was pared by 9 bases and J by 4 bases, with 10 bases between. The CDR3 has 12 residues. DNA for the CDR3: TGTGCCAGTACAGGGCCCGGAAACACCATATATTTT. Protein product: CASTGPGNTIYF.

J is TRBJ1-1 and V is TRBV30, with TRBD1 as a possible D gene (6 bases). Germline lookup yields CDR1 GTSNPN and CDR2 SVGIG (reference sequence). Between the trimmed V and J ends, which lost 2 bases and 10 bases, there was a span of 14 bases. The CDR3 totals 12 residues. The DNA for the CDR3 is TGTGCCTGGAGTCATACAGGGAGCGGAGCTTTCTTT. Translated, it gives CAWSHTGSGAFF. The full variable domain, in which reference TRBV30 and TRBJ1-1 provide the parts outside the CDR3, is SQTIHQWPATLVQPVGSPLSLECTVEGTSNPNLYWYRQAAGRGLQLLFYSVGIGQISSEVPQNLSASRPQDRQFILSSKKLLLSDSGFYLCAWSHTGSGAFFGQGTRLTVV.

CDR3 in DNA: TGTGCCTGGAGTGTCCTAGGGGCTCATGGCTACACCTTC. Its translation: CAWSVLGAHGYTF. The chain uses TRBV30 and TRBJ1-2, with a tentative D call TRBD1 (5 bases). CDR1 and CDR2 (germline): GTSNPN, SVGIG (reference sequence). The ends were cut back, 0 bases at V and 6 bases at J, with 11 bases in the middle. The CDR3 length is 13 residues.

This sequence joins TRBV6-1 and TRBJ1-2; 9 bases are shared with TRBD1. Trimming cost V 4 bases and J 5 bases; bases outside gene matches: 8. Germline CDR1 is MNHNS and CDR2 is SASEGT. This CDR3 has 15 amino acids. The CDR3 DNA reads as TGTGCCAGCAGTGCACAGGGGGCGCAGGGGTATGGCTACACCTTC. It is translated as CASSAQGAQGYGYTF.

Only a few counts were recorded for this clone. The chain uses TRBV12-2 and TRBJ1-1; TRBD1 reflects the table's D call only, with no check against the DNA. TRBV12-2 is shown as a pseudogene. The length of the CDR3 is 13 residues. The CDR3 DNA is TGTGCAAGTCGCTTACAGGGTGGCACTGAAGCTTTCTTT. It yields the protein CASRLQGGTEAFF.

The rearrangement uses TRBV12-5 and TRBJ1-1; D is possibly TRBD1 (5 bases). CDR3 size: 16 residues. Trimming took off 1 base at V and 1 base at J, with 13 bases between the two ends. The V gene's germline CDR1 is LGHNT and CDR2 FRNRAP. The CDR3: CASGLAVGAGNTEAFF. For the CDR3, the DNA is TGTGCTAGTGGTTTGGCGGTTGGGGCGGGGAACACTGAAGCTTTCTTT.

V is TRBV4-3 and J is TRBJ2-7; D is unclear. CDR3 length: 15 residues. Looked up from germline, CDR1 is LGHNA and CDR2 is YSLEER. Trimming took 0 bases from V and 2 from J, leaving 11 bases between them. Written as DNA, the CDR3 is TGCGCCAGCAGCCAAGACTGGGGTACCCCCTACGAGCAGTACTTC. This translates into CASSQDWGTPYEQYF.

The V and J genes are TRBV6-5 and TRBJ2-7, with TRBD1 as a possible D gene (6 bases). Deletions cut 5 bases from V and 7 bases from J, with 9 bases between. The CDR3 is made up of 11 amino acids. Germline CDR1 reads MNHEY; CDR2 reads SVGAGI. The CDR3 nucleotides are TGTGCCAGCAGTGACAGGTTTGAGCAGTACTTC. It yields the protein CASSDRFEQYF.

The genes are TRBV6-6 and TRBJ2-7; D uncertain. The germline V gene has CDR1 MNHNY and CDR2 SVGAGI (reference sequence). This CDR3 is 10 amino acids long. Trimming removed 8 bases from V and 3 bases from J, with 5 bases in between. CDR3 amino acids: CASADYEQYF. The CDR3 DNA reads TGTGCCAGCGCTGACTACGAGCAGTACTTC.

V and J are TRBV5-1 and TRBJ2-2, with D unclear. V lost 0 bases and J lost 4, with 7 bases in between. This CDR3 contains 14 residues. The germline gives CDR1 SGHRS, CDR2 YFSETQ. The CDR3 nucleotides are TGCGCCAGCAGCTTGGCCACCGGCACCGGGGAGCTGTTTTTT. This encodes CASSLATGTGELFF.

This chain links TRBV19 with TRBJ1-4; 8 bases map to TRBD1. The CDR3 loop spans 14 amino acids. Germline V CDR1 and CDR2: LNHDA, SQIVND (reference sequence). Losses at the gene ends were 5 bases for V and 7 bases for J; bases not matched to a gene: 6. CDR3 residues: CASSPGQGGEKLFF. The CDR3 DNA reads as TGTGCCAGTAGTCCCGGACAGGGAGGTGAAAAACTGTTTTTT.

The chain links TRBV5-1 to TRBJ2-3, with D perhaps given as TRBD1 or TRBD2 (5 bases each). V dropped 0 bases and J dropped 0 bases, with 8 bases sitting between them. CDR3 length: 15 amino acids. The germline gives CDR1 SGHRS, CDR2 YFSETQ. In DNA, the CDR3 is TGCGCCAGCAGCTTGGGGGGGTCTAGCACAGATACGCAGTATTTT. It specifies CASSLGGSSTDTQYF.

DNA for the CDR3: TGTGCCTGGAGTGTAATGACCGGACCCTACGAGCAGTACTTC. Its protein product is CAWSVMTGPYEQYF. V gene TRBV30 combines with J gene TRBJ2-7; D call uncertain. CDR1 is GTSNPN, CDR2 SVGIG, per germline (reference sequence). The CDR3 sequence is 14 residues long. Trimming took off 0 bases at V and 2 bases at J, with 11 bases between the two ends.

This clone was seen only a few times. The chain uses TRBV6-1 and TRBJ1-2, with D possibly TRBD1 on 6 matching bases. Germline V CDR1 and CDR2: MNHNS, SASEGT. V was cut by 3 bases and J by 0 bases, with 11 bases left in between. CDR3 length: 15 residues. The CDR3 coding sequence is TGTGCCAGCAGTGATAAAGGACAGACTAACTATGGCTACACCTTC. Translated, it gives CASSDKGQTNYGYTF.

V and J are TRBV28 and TRBJ2-5, with TRBD1 identical over 8 bases. V gave up 6 bases and J gave up 7 bases; unmatched junction bases: 7. This CDR3 region has 13 residues. Germline V gene lookup returns CDR1 MDHEN and CDR2 SYDVKM. The DNA for the CDR3 is TGTGCCAGCAGCAGACAGGGGAGTAGGACCCAGTACTTC. As protein: CASSRQGSRTQYF.

This sequence joins TRBV10-3 and TRBJ2-1, with D unresolved. The CDR3 is 13 residues long. CDR1 is ENHRY and CDR2 is SYGVKD in the germline V gene. V was trimmed by 3 bases and J by 6 bases, leaving 9 bases between them. This CDR3 reads CAISDLGGNEQFF. CDR3 coding DNA: TGTGCCATCAGTGACCTGGGCGGCAATGAGCAGTTCTTC.